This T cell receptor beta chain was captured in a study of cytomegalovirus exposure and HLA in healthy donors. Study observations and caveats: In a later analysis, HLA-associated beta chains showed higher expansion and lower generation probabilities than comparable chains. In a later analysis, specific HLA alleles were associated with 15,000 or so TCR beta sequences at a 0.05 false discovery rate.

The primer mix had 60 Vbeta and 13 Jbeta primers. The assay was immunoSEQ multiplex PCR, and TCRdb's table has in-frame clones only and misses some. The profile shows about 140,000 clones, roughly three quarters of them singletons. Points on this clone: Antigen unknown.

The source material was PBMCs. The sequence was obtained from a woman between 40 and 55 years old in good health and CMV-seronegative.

CDR3 region: CASSSGTAPWGYTF. The CDR3 DNA is TGTGCCAGCAGTTCCGGGACAGCCCCTTGGGGCTACACCTTC. J is TRBJ1-2 and V is TRBV6-1; 7 nucleotides agree with TRBD1. Germline V CDR1 and CDR2: MNHNS, SASEGT. V was clipped by 5 bases and J by 8 bases; unmatched bases: 11. The CDR3 length is 14 residues.